This TCR beta chain is drawn from a study of cytomegalovirus exposure and HLA in healthy donors (TCRdb year 2017). Background on the whole study: According to an earlier analysis of 550 to 750 of the donors, about 179 million T cells yielded over 90 million unique TCR beta sequences and 250 to 350 Gb of sequence data. An early release covering 500 to 750 HLA-typed donors comprised approximately 290 gigabases of sequencing data and around 80 million unique TCR sequences. The genetic ancestry cluster associated with self-reported Caucasian donors included around 76% of the approximately 430 genotyped donors. The study was designed to test whether signatures of past pathogen exposure could be identified by cataloging public T cell receptors. Using immunosequencing, the study profiled T cell repertoires from 550 to 750 subjects and related those repertoires to cytomegalovirus serostatus. Besides the first cohort of about 730 subjects, a separate validation cohort made up of 120 different subjects was used. The study combined high-throughput TCR immunosequencing, statistical association of individual TCRs with disease status, and machine learning to predict cytomegalovirus infection status. In a later analysis, previously published TCR beta repertoires from 666 donors were re-analyzed and high-resolution HLA genotyping was added so that TCR occurrence patterns could be studied. The later analysis used no new phenotypic data to find candidate immune exposures, relying instead on TCR beta sequences and their occurrence across donors. An earlier analysis of a few hundred of the donors applied high-throughput TCR beta sequencing to assess whether each TCR beta V gene segment acted as functional or pseudogenic. Donor age, sex, ethnicity and CMV serostatus were compiled together with the repertoire data. Genome-wide SNP genotypes for about 60% of the roughly 700 donors were used in a later genetic analysis, which treated that subset as a discovery cohort. Every repertoire in the discovery cohort had been generated on one and the same sequencing platform. HLA typing included class I and class II loci at four-digit resolution. The number of donors typed differed by locus, with about 629-630 for A, B, C, DRB1 and DQB1, around 500 for DQA1, about 610 for DPA1, and some 450 for DPB1. About five DR-DQ haplotypes were handled as single units for association and clustering, since linkage in the cohort was strong. On average, 235,054 unique TCR beta nucleotide sequences were sequenced per donor among more than 350 genotyped donors of the cohort, with roughly a sixth of those sequences being non-productive. Broader findings and caveats from the paper: Assigning TCR associations to individual alleles was difficult when HLA alleles, especially DR and DQ, strongly co-occurred. Broadly in line with IMGT annotations, most TCR beta V segments showed up in productive rearrangements about 87% or about 30% of the time in an earlier analysis of a few hundred of the donors. According to a later genetic analysis, donors in an Asian-associated ancestry cluster had fewer N-insertions in productive TCRs than the roughly 660-donor mean. Because HLA typing was missing for some donors at each locus, association tests included only the typed subset. V-gene and J-gene trimming of TCR beta chains was associated with a missense DCLRE1C variant in a later genetic analysis, and the association was replicated in an independent cohort. Cytomegalovirus status was reported to be diagnosed by the classifier with high specificity and sensitivity in both the original and validation cohorts. According to a later analysis, most CMV-associated TCR beta chains appeared to be HLA-restricted, and the HLA associations seemed to be driven largely by CMV exposure. According to a later analysis, TCR association rates differed among HLA loci, with DRB1 alleles showing the most associated TCRs and HLA-C alleles showing the fewest. A later analysis reported that several top co-occurrence clusters appeared linked to parvovirus B19, influenza, CMV and Epstein-Barr virus. CMV serostatus was the only immune exposure information available for the cohort. Correlated functional status among segregating V segments might reflect linkage disequilibrium, but an unknown experimental factor could not be ruled out. The authors suggested that the approach could potentially be extended to other disease states and immunological phenotypes. Because the 87-base-pair reads could not distinguish some IMGT-functional V segments, including TRBV6-2 and TRBV6-3, those segments were excluded. Specific HLA alleles were associated with more than 15,000 TCR beta sequences at a false discovery rate of 0.05 in a later analysis. The study gave a list of some 150 TCR beta chains associated with cytomegalovirus. While some public TCRs were present in many individuals, most TCR sequences turned up only very rarely across donors. A cluster of highly shared sequence variants was judged likely to be a technical artifact of the sequencing pipeline. This cohort had only TCR beta chains sequenced, and the lack of alpha or paired-chain data limited which features could be detected. A further reported finding was that TCR beta sequences accurately predicted the HLA-A and HLA-B alleles for most subjects in the first cohort. Because counts were too low, seventeen rarely observed V segments, including chromosome 9 orphons, were left out of the earlier analysis of 587 of the donors. The presence/absence analyses assumed that sequencing depth was roughly uniform across donors, and that assumption may not be true. In vitro tests confirmed that three of the cytomegalovirus-associated TCR beta chains recognize cytomegalovirus antigens. Compared with equally common non-associated chains, HLA-associated TCR beta chains in a later analysis were more clonally expanded and had lower generation probabilities.

The receptor library was made with the immunoSEQ multiplex PCR assay. For the multiplex PCR, a mixture combining 60 forward primers for TCR Vbeta segments and 13 reverse primers for TCR Jbeta segments was used. The CDR3 region of rearranged TCR beta genes was amplified from genomic DNA with a multiplex PCR assay. Amplified TCR beta libraries were sequenced as 87-base-pair reads on the Illumina HiSeq System. In the authors' own workflow: A later analysis counted about 82 million unique TCR beta chains across the 650 to 800 repertoires, and some 11 million of these chains were shared by at least two donors. Raw reads were error-corrected and collapsed into unique sequences by a nearest-neighbor algorithm in which closely related sequences were merged to remove PCR and sequencing errors. V, D and J gene segments were assigned by aligning CDR3 sequences to IMGT reference sequences. For a sequence to be retained, a match of at least six nucleotides was required to both a V gene segment and a J gene segment. A rearrangement counted as productive if the CDR3 had no stop codons and remained in frame with V and J, and every other rearrangement counted as non-productive. Following IMGT convention, CDR3 was defined as the stretch from the second conserved V-encoded cysteine up to the conserved J-encoded phenylalanine. The earlier analysis of a few hundred of the donors excluded sequences that lacked an unambiguous match to a single V gene segment. In an earlier analysis of a few hundred of the donors, V segments were called functional above 56.7% productive rearrangements and were called segregating when the between-donor standard deviation exceeded 5%. To diagnose cytomegalovirus status from the catalog of TCR beta chain sequences, a statistical classification framework was built. A later analysis assigned V and J genes by comparing TCR nucleotide sequences with IMGT/GENE-DB human TR gene sequences. The TCRdist pipeline was used in a later analysis to assign CDR3 sequences and most-parsimonious VDJ recombination scenarios. In a later analysis, each TCR beta chain was defined by its CDR3 amino acid sequence together with its V-gene family, and reads without a unique V-gene family were excluded. A later analysis removed 500 to 650 highly shared, low-generation-probability nucleotide sequences to deal with suspected cross-contamination and a sequencing artifact. For each public chain, a later analysis derived a clonal expansion index from normalized ranks of inferred template counts within each repertoire. In a later analysis, generation probabilities were computed with a VDJ recombination model fitted to out-of-frame rearrangements, and the resulting probabilities were checked against IGoR. In a later analysis, hypergeometric tests were used to score TCR-TCR, TCR-HLA and TCR-CMV co-occurrence, with a repertoire-size bias correction applied to TCR pairs. False discovery rates were estimated in a later analysis by permuting HLA or CMV assignments 20 times. A later analysis grouped co-occurring TCRs with DBSCAN, adding TCRdist sequence similarity when clustering within HLA-allele-positive subsets. Repertoires with fewer than 30,000 or more than 120,000 public chains were left out of co-occurrence clustering, as were five repertoires with anomalous nucleotide sharing. TCRdb carries this immuneACCESS record with in-frame sequences only. Its versions omit some clonotypes, under half of them owing to an unresolved V gene in the studies checked, with the rest unexplained. For V, J and clone size, that table is used; D and trimming come from the DNA. Across this sample there are 100,000 to 150,000 clones, with about three quarters seen only once. About 2.6% of the sample rests with the top ten.

The V end loses 8 bases and the J end loses 0 bases, and a stretch of 16 bases separates them. Including cysteine and phenylalanine, the CDR3 has 15 amino acids. Left in the record is the CDR3 DNA by itself, 45 bases read in frame from the first base. CDR1 is given as MNHEY and CDR2 as SMNVEV, both from the germline V gene (reference sequence). In total, around 600 healthy bone marrow donors made up the cohort. At the time of sampling, every cohort member was nominally healthy, though immune exposures that went unrecorded were likely present. The donor was CMV seropositive and was included in the group of 289 seropositive cohort members. Each donor provided a peripheral blood sample, and peripheral blood mononuclear cells were used for TCR beta sequencing. The Qiagen DNeasy Blood Extraction Kit was used to extract genomic DNA from the blood cell samples. A word on this clone: Its cognate antigen has yet to be identified. There are no base qualities to consult, and no much larger clone falls within one base.

The V and J genes are TRBV27 and TRBJ1-2; confidence is insufficient to name the D gene. The sequencing sample was made of PBMCs. The sequence was collected from a woman aged 55 to 70 in good health and CMV-seropositive. CDR3 protein: CASSLEVGANYGYTF. The DNA sequence is given as TGTGCCAGCTCCCTCGAAGTCGGGGCTAACTATGGCTACACCTTC.